This T cell receptor beta chain emerged from a study of shared clonotypes between healthy human individuals. Study summary: The cohort comprised a couple of women and a few men. Their ages spanned 18 to 49 years.

As defined, naive CD8 cells were CD45RO-negative and positively selected for CCR7, with terminally differentiated effector memory CD45RA+ cells excluded. Study donors comprised healthy, HIV-negative adults devoid of recent acute infection or vaccination. Caucasian adults residing in Nashville, Tennessee made up all the donors. Only in-frame clones appear in the TCRdb table, and some are missing; sequencing was by immunoSEQ multiplex PCR. The table lists more than 500,000 clones, around 96% of them singletons. The V end was cut by 2 bases, the J end by 9 bases, with 20 bases between. This CDR3 comprises 15 residues. Germline V gene sequence: CDR1 KGHSH, CDR2 LQKENI.

V gene TRBV18 combines with J gene TRBJ2-7; maybe TRBD2 (6 bases). This TCR was sampled from a woman aged 25 to 39 in good health. What was sequenced was naive CD8+ T cells sorted from blood. CDR3 nucleotide sequence: TGTGCCAGCTCACCAGAGAAACCAGGGCGGGGCGCGCAGTACTTC. Amino acids: CASSPEKPGRGAQYF.